The rows below give T cell receptor beta chains drawn from one sample of a study of blood T cell repertoires in COVID-19. Generated by immunoSEQ multiplex PCR, the TCRdb table keeps only in-frame clones and is missing some. This sample has hundreds of thousands of clones, with around 89% found just once. The sequenced sample was peripheral blood. These receptors were taken from a woman younger than 45 with acute or convalescent COVID-19. Both conserved end residues are part of each CDR3. D genes are given only for firm matches. A clone size is listed for some rows: how often the clone was seen (once, few, many), or a class if it is expanded.

clone size	V gene	J gene	D gene	CDR3 DNA	CDR3 protein
.	TRBV30	TRBJ2-7	TRBD1	TGTGCCTGGGAGACAGGGTACGGCTACGAGCAGTACTTC	CAWETGYGYEQYF
.	TRBV30	TRBJ2-5	.	TGTGCCTGGAGTGTAGGAGAGTACCAAGAGACCCAGTACTTC	CAWSVGEYQETQYF
.	TRBV6-5	TRBJ2-3	.	TGTGCCAGCAGTTTCCGGGACATACAAGATACGCAGTATTTT	CASSFRDIQDTQYF
.	TRBV12-3/TRBV12-4	TRBJ2-7	.	TGTGCCAGCAGAAGGGGATCCTACGAGCAGTACTTC	CASRRGSYEQYF
.	TRBV11-2	TRBJ2-3	.	TGTGCCAGCAGCTGGAGGGGGCGCACAGATACGCAGTATTTT	CASSWRGRTDTQYF
.	TRBV4-1	TRBJ1-2	.	TGCGCCAGCAGCCAAGACAGGGGAGACTATGGCTACACCTTC	CASSQDRGDYGYTF
few	TRBV19	TRBJ2-3	TRBD2	TGTGCCAGTAGCGCCCTGCTAGCGGGGGCAGGGGATACGCAGTATTTT	CASSALLAGAGDTQYF
.	TRBV15	TRBJ2-7	.	TGTGCCACCAGCATTTCAACCGGAGGTCGCTACGAGCAGTACTTC	CATSISTGGRYEQYF
.	TRBV3-1/TRBV3-2	TRBJ2-7	TRBD2	TGTGCCAGCAGCCTTGGGACTAGCGGGGGCGAGCAGTACTTC	CASSLGTSGGEQYF
.	TRBV6-6	TRBJ2-5	.	TGTGCCAGCACCGACGGGGATTGGAGGGTCCGGGAGACCCAGTACTTC	CASTDGDWRVRETQYF
few	TRBV7-9	TRBJ2-1	TRBD1	TGTGCCAGCAGCCCCCGGGACAGGGTGTATAATGAGCAGTTCTTC	CASSPRDRVYNEQFF
.	TRBV25-1	TRBJ2-3	.	TGTGCCAGCAGTGATTCCAGGGTACCGAGCACAGATACGCAGTATTTT	CASSDSRVPSTDTQYF
once	TRBV5-1	TRBJ1-4	TRBD1	TGCGCCAGCAGCTTGGGACAGGGGGCTGAAAAACTGTTTTTT	CASSLGQGAEKLFF
once	TRBV24-1	TRBJ1-2	TRBD1	TGTGCCACCAGTGATGCCACAAGGGACAGGGGAGACTATGGCTACACCTTC	CATSDATRDRGDYGYTF
once	TRBV5-6	TRBJ1-1	.	TGTGCCAGCAGCTATTCGAGTTCTCTAAATGAAGCTTTCTTT	CASSYSSSLNEAFF
.	TRBV2	TRBJ1-6	TRBD1	TGTGCCAGCAAGGGACAGGATAATTCACCCCTCCACTTT	CASKGQDNSPLHF
.	TRBV28	TRBJ2-3	.	TGTGCCAGCAGTTTGGCTCGTCCGGGAACCACAGATACGCAGTATTTT	CASSLARPGTTDTQYF
.	TRBV19	TRBJ1-1	.	TGTGCCAGTAGTATAATTGGGCTGGGCACTGAAGCTTTCTTT	CASSIIGLGTEAFF
few	TRBV5-1	TRBJ2-7	TRBD1	TGCGCCAGCAGCTTGGCCGTACAGGGGTACTACGAGCAGTACTTC	CASSLAVQGYYEQYF
.	TRBV15	TRBJ2-5	.	TGTGCCACCAGCAGAGTGGGAGCGGGCAAGTACCAAGAGACCCAGTACTTC	CATSRVGAGKYQETQYF
.	TRBV29-1	TRBJ2-5	.	TGCAGCGTGATGACAGCAGGGGAGACCCAGTACTTC	CSVMTAGETQYF
.	TRBV5-1	TRBJ2-3	TRBD2	TGCGCCAGCATCAAGACTAGCGGGGGTCTAGATACGCAGTATTTT	CASIKTSGGLDTQYF
.	TRBV5-4	TRBJ2-5	.	TGTGCCAGCAGCTTGGCGGAAGAGACCCAGTACTTC	CASSLAEETQYF
.	TRBV9	TRBJ2-3	TRBD2	TGTGCCAGCAGCATAAGCGGGGACGGAACAGATACGCAGTATTTT	CASSISGDGTDTQYF
.	TRBV7-3	TRBJ1-5	TRBD1	TGTGCCAGCAGCTTAACGACGACAGGGGGATCCAATCAGCCCCAGCATTTT	CASSLTTTGGSNQPQHF
.	TRBV6-5	TRBJ2-7	TRBD1	TGTGCCAGCAGGCTATCGACAGGGGTTGGGTACGAGCAGTACTTC	CASRLSTGVGYEQYF
.	TRBV6-1	TRBJ2-2	.	TGTGCCAGCAGTGAAGCCAGGGTAGTAGGCGGGGAGCTGTTTTTT	CASSEARVVGGELFF
.	TRBV19	TRBJ1-1	TRBD1	TGTGCCAGTAGCGCAGGGGGAACAGACACTGAAGCTTTCTTT	CASSAGGTDTEAFF
.	TRBV6-6	TRBJ1-2	TRBD1	TGTGCCAGCAGTTCCGGGACAGAACGTAACTATGGCTACACCTTC	CASSSGTERNYGYTF
.	TRBV18	TRBJ1-5	.	TGTGCCAGCTCACGAGTTAGCAATCAGCCCCAGCATTTT	CASSRVSNQPQHF
.	TRBV28	TRBJ1-2	.	TGTGCCAGCAGTTTAACAGGCCGGAAAGGTGGCTACACCTTC	CASSLTGRKGGYTF
.	TRBV6-5	TRBJ1-4	TRBD1	TGTGCCAGCAGTACGGGACAGCCCAATGAAAAACTGTTTTTT	CASSTGQPNEKLFF
once	TRBV27	TRBJ1-1	.	TGTGCCAGCAGCGGGGTAGGCGACACTGAAGCTTTCTTT	CASSGVGDTEAFF
.	TRBV6-5	TRBJ1-4	TRBD1	TGTGCCAGCAGGGATGACAGGGTATCTAATGAAAAACTGTTTTTT	CASRDDRVSNEKLFF
.	TRBV4-1	TRBJ2-3	TRBD1	TGCGCCAGCAGCCAAGTACGGTCCGGGACAGGGCTCACAGATACGCAGTATTTT	CASSQVRSGTGLTDTQYF
.	TRBV30	TRBJ2-3	.	TGTGCCTGGAGTGCAACCCGGGCAGATACGCAGTATTTT	CAWSATRADTQYF
once	TRBV9	TRBJ2-2	.	TGTGCCAGCAGCGTAGTAGACTTGAGGACAGCACAGCTTGGAGGGGAGCTGTTTTTT	CASSVVDLRTAQLGGELFF
.	TRBV9	TRBJ2-2	.	TGTGCCAGCAGCGTAGGGACTACCGGGGAGCTGTTTTTT	CASSVGTTGELFF
.	TRBV6-5	TRBJ1-1	.	TGTGCCAGCAGGATTAACTTGAACACTGAAGCTTTCTTT	CASRINLNTEAFF
.	TRBV5-5	TRBJ2-2	TRBD2	TGTGCCAGCAGCTTGGTCGGCCTAGCGGAAACCGGGGAGCTGTTTTTT	CASSLVGLAETGELFF
.	TRBV2	TRBJ2-2	TRBD2	TGTGCCAGCAGTCGGACTAGCCAAAAAAGCACCGGGGAGCTGTTTTTT	CASSRTSQKSTGELFF
once	TRBV19	TRBJ2-2	.	TGTGCCAGTAAGGGGGTGGGCACCGGGGAGCTGTTTTTT	CASKGVGTGELFF
.	TRBV19	TRBJ2-1	.	TGTGCCAGTAGTATTTCACAGACAAATGAGCAGTTCTTC	CASSISQTNEQFF
.	TRBV5-1	TRBJ1-3	TRBD1	TGCGCCAGCAGCCCAGGGGGGACAGGGCCCGGAAACACCATATATTTT	CASSPGGTGPGNTIYF
.	TRBV11-2	TRBJ1-2	TRBD1	TGTGCCAGCAGCTCTACAGGGGTTGAGGGCTACACCTTC	CASSSTGVEGYTF
.	TRBV5-1	TRBJ2-3	TRBD1	TGCGCCAGCAGCGCGGGACAGGGTACAGATACGCAGTATTTT	CASSAGQGTDTQYF
.	TRBV18	TRBJ1-1	.	TGTGCCAGCTCACCAAGTCAGGCCAGAAACACTGAAGCTTTCTTT	CASSPSQARNTEAFF
.	TRBV27	TRBJ2-1	TRBD1	TGTGCCAGTCGACAGGGGGGGAATGAGCAGTTCTTC	CASRQGGNEQFF
.	TRBV5-1	TRBJ2-5	TRBD1	TGCGCCAGCAGCTTGGAAGGGGGCGCCCACGAGACCCAGTACTTC	CASSLEGGAHETQYF
.	TRBV9	TRBJ1-3	.	TGTGCCAGCAGCGTAGAACACTCTGGAAACACCATATATTTT	CASSVEHSGNTIYF
.	TRBV10-3	TRBJ2-5	TRBD2	TGTGCCATCAGTGAGCGGACTAGCGGTCAAGAGACCCAGTACTTC	CAISERTSGQETQYF
.	TRBV7-3	TRBJ2-2	.	TGTGCCAGCAGCCCCAGGGGAACTACCGGGGAGCTGTTTTTT	CASSPRGTTGELFF
.	TRBV20-1	TRBJ2-7	.	TGCAGTGCTAGGAGGGGAGGCGAGCAGTACTTC	CSARRGGEQYF
.	TRBV7-3	TRBJ1-2	.	TGTGCCAGCAGTCCCGGGGGTGGAGGGCCGAGAGCTAACTATGGCTACACCTTC	CASSPGGGGPRANYGYTF